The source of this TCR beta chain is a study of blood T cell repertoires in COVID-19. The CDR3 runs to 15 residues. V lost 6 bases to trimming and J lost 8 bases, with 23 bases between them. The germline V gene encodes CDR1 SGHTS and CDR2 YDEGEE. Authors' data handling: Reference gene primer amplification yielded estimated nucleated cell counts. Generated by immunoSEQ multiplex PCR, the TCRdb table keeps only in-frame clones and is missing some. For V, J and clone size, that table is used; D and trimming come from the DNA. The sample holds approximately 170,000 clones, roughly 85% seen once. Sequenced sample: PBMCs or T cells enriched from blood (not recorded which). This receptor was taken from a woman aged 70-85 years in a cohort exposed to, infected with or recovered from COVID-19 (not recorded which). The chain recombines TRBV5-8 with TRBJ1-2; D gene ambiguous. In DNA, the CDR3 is TGTGCCAGCACCTATACTTGGGCCCTCCATTCCGGCTACACCTTC. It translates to CASTYTWALHSGYTF.